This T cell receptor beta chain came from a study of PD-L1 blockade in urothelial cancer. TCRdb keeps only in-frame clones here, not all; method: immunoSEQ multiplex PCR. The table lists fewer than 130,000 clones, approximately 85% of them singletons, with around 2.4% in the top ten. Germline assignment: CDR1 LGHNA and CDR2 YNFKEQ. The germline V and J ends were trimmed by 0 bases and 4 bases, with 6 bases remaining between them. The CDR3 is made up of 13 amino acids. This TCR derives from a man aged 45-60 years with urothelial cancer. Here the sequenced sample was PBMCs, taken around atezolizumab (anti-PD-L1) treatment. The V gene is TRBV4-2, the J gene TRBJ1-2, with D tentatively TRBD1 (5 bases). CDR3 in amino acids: CASSQETAYGYTF. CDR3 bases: TGTGCCAGCAGCCAAGAGACAGCCTATGGCTACACCTTC.